The 25 T cell receptor beta chains in this list originate from one sample, sequenced in a study of cytomegalovirus exposure and HLA in healthy donors. The protocol was immunoSEQ multiplex PCR, while the TCRdb copy is restricted to in-frame clones and leaves out a portion. Among around 140,000 clones listed, around 84% were seen once. The sequenced material came from PBMCs. The receptor set was obtained from a young man in good health and CMV-seropositive.

This chain uses TRBV5-4 with TRBJ2-1; the match to TRBD2 covers 7 bases. The ends lost 4 bases at V and 0 bases at J; junction bases unmatched: 7. This CDR3 spans 16 amino acids. Germline CDR1 is SGHNT and CDR2 is YYREEE (reference sequence). This CDR3 reads CASSLDPGGSYNEQFF. The CDR3 nucleotides read TGTGCCAGCAGCCTGGACCCGGGGGGCTCCTACAATGAGCAGTTCTTC.

This sequence joins TRBV7-3 and TRBJ2-1; D possibly corresponds to TRBD1 (6 bases). V lost 5 bases, J lost 9 bases, and 14 bases lay in between. This CDR3 is built from 13 residues. The V gene's germline CDR1 is SGHTA and CDR2 FQGTGA. The CDR3 DNA reads as TGTGCCAGCAGCCCCACCCGAGGGGGTGAGCAGTTCTTC. Translated, it gives CASSPTRGGEQFF.

This clone occurred a few times. The V call is TRBV2, the J call TRBJ1-3, with 9 bases matching TRBD1. The V and J ends lost 10 bases and 4 bases, in that order; junction bases with no gene match: 8. The CDR3 consists of 14 residues. CDR1 and CDR2 from the germline V gene are SNHLY and FYNNEI. The CDR3 DNA is TGTGCCACCTCACAGGGGGCGAGGGGAAACACCATATATTTT. Translation: CATSQGARGNTIYF.

This chain joins TRBV18 and TRBJ2-3, with 9 nucleotides matching TRBD1. V dropped 3 bases and J dropped 6; count of bases not matched to a gene: 4. The CDR3 contains 14 residues. Germline lookup yields CDR1 KGHSH and CDR2 LQKENI. The CDR3 DNA is TGTGCCAGCTCACCGGGACAGGGAATGGATACGCAGTATTTT. Protein product: CASSPGQGMDTQYF.

J is TRBJ2-7 and V is TRBV4-1; a possible D gene is TRBD2 (6 bases). V lost 2 bases to trimming and J lost 6 bases, with 14 bases between them. CDR1 is MGHRA and CDR2 is YSYEKL in the germline V gene. The CDR3 runs to 14 residues. The CDR3 DNA is TGCGCCAGCAGCCAACTAGGACTATCGGGCGAGCAGTACTTC. This encodes CASSQLGLSGEQYF.

V and J are TRBV7-3 and TRBJ2-2, with D maybe TRBD2 (5 bases). The germline CDR1 and CDR2 sequences are SGHTA and FQGTGA. V lost 4 bases and J lost 4, with 13 bases in between. CDR3 length: 15 residues. The CDR3 nucleotides read TGTGCCAGCAGCTCATCCGGGAAGAGCACCGGGGAGCTGTTTTTT. Protein product: CASSSSGKSTGELFF.

This chain links TRBV27 with TRBJ2-7, with 8 bases fitting TRBD1. V dropped 8 bases and J dropped 6; count of bases not matched to a gene: 3. CDR3 size: 11 residues. CDR1 MNHEY and CDR2 SMNVEV come from the germline V gene (reference sequence). DNA for the CDR3: TGTGCCAGCGGACAGGGTGGCGAGCAGTACTTC. Its translation: CASGQGGEQYF.

The J gene is TRBJ1-5, the V gene TRBV4-1; 9 nucleotides match TRBD1. This CDR3 is built from 16 residues. In germline, CDR1 is MGHRA, CDR2 YSYEKL. Germline trimming cut 2 bases from V and 5 bases from J; bases unmatched to any gene: 7. CDR3 protein: CASSQPDRGEDQPQHF. In DNA, the CDR3 is TGCGCCAGCAGCCAACCGGACAGGGGTGAGGATCAGCCCCAGCATTTT.

V and J are TRBV6-7 and TRBJ2-3; 7 bases match TRBD2. TRBV6-7 is an ORF, with its function uncertain. V shed 2 bases, J shed 4 bases, and the junction held 15 bases outside the gene matches. The CDR3 is 18 amino acids. As DNA, the CDR3 is TGTGCCAGCAGTTACCCTGGGGGTGGGAGGGCCAGAGCAGATACGCAGTATTTT. This gives the protein CASSYPGGGRARADTQYF.

The rearrangement links TRBV30 to TRBJ2-1; 7 bases line up with TRBD2. Looked up from germline, CDR1 is GTSNPN and CDR2 is SVGIG (reference sequence). Trimming at V came to 5 bases and at J to 6 bases, leaving 7 bases not matched to a gene. The CDR3 sequence is 13 residues long. The CDR3 is CAWGYGGGNEQFF. The CDR3, as DNA: TGTGCCTGGGGATATGGCGGGGGCAATGAGCAGTTCTTC.

This chain joins TRBV10-3 and TRBJ2-3; no reliable D call. Germline assignment: CDR1 ENHRY and CDR2 SYGVKD. Trimming removed 4 bases from V and 3 bases from J, with 8 bases in between. The length of the CDR3 is 13 residues. The CDR3 DNA sequence: TGTGCCATCAGTGCCACTGCGACAGATACGCAGTATTTT. It is translated as CAISATATDTQYF.

This clone is a singleton in its sample. This sequence joins TRBV9 and TRBJ1-2; tentatively, D is TRBD1 (5 bases). Deletions cut 0 bases from V and 4 bases from J, with 22 bases between. CDR1 is SGDLS, CDR2 YYNGEE, per germline. The CDR3 consists of 18 residues. The CDR3 region is CASSVVPLVGASGYGYTF. The DNA for the CDR3 is TGTGCCAGCAGCGTAGTGCCCCTTGTAGGGGCTTCGGGCTATGGCTACACCTTC.

This clone has just one count. The gene calls are TRBV18 and TRBJ2-1; D remains ambiguous. CDR1 and CDR2 (germline): KGHSH, LQKENI. The CDR3 totals 16 residues. Trimming took off 0 bases at V and 0 bases at J, with 9 bases between the two ends. CDR3 DNA: TGTGCCAGCTCACCACCTTCGCGGAGCTCCTACAATGAGCAGTTCTTC. Translation gives CASSPPSRSSYNEQFF.

The V and J genes are TRBV6-4 and TRBJ2-1; 12 bases are a match to TRBD2. V gave up 5 bases and J gave up 6 bases; unmatched junction bases: 8. This CDR3 region has 16 residues. Germline values: CDR1 MRHNA, CDR2 SNTAGT. The CDR3 nucleotides are TGTGCCAGCAGTCTCGGGCTAGCGGGGGGGCCCAATGAGCAGTTCTTC. Its protein is CASSLGLAGGPNEQFF.

The chain uses TRBV11-2 and TRBJ2-3; 9 positions match TRBD1. The CDR3 covers 16 residues. Germline V gene sequence: CDR1 SGHAT, CDR2 FQNNGV. J gave up 0 bases and V 4 bases, and 5 bases lay outside the gene matches. The CDR3 DNA reads TGTGCCAGCAGCTCTACGGACAGGGGAAGCACAGATACGCAGTATTTT. This gives the protein CASSSTDRGSTDTQYF.

The chain carries TRBV27 and TRBJ1-5; maybe TRBD1 (5 bases). The V gene lost 6 bases and the J gene lost 3 bases, with 15 bases spanning the gap. Germline V gene sequence: CDR1 MNHEY, CDR2 SMNVEV (reference sequence). The CDR3 spans 15 residues. CDR3: CASSDGWDYNQPQHF. The CDR3 DNA follows: TGTGCCAGCAGCGATGGCTGGGACTACAATCAGCCCCAGCATTTT.

V and J are TRBV5-4 and TRBJ1-4, with 12 bases matching TRBD1. V trimming: 10 bases; J trimming: 7 bases; junction bases outside the gene matches: 5. This CDR3 comprises 13 residues. Germline V gives CDR1 SGHNT, CDR2 YYREEE (reference sequence). The DNA for the CDR3 is TGTGCCTTTCGGGACAGGGGGCCTGAAAAACTGTTTTTT. Its translation: CAFRDRGPEKLFF.

The CDR3 region has the DNA TGTGCCAGCTCACCCCTGGGGGGGGGCTCCTACAATGAGCAGTTCTTC. Protein sequence: CASSPLGGGSYNEQFF. The chain employs TRBV18 and TRBJ2-1, with 7 bases lining up with TRBD2. Unmatched junction bases numbered 5, after V lost 3 bases and J lost 0 bases. The CDR3 is 16 amino acids. Germline values: CDR1 KGHSH, CDR2 LQKENI.

Only one count was recorded for this clone. The chain uses TRBV2 and TRBJ2-5; TRBD2 agrees at 14 bases. The CDR3 has 17 residues. Per germline, CDR1 SNHLY and CDR2 FYNNEI. J lost 11 bases, V lost 2 bases, and 13 bases had no gene match. Written as DNA, the CDR3 is TGTGCCAGCAGTGAAATCGGGACTAGCGGGGGCCTTAACCCTCAGTACTTC. It is translated as CASSEIGTSGGLNPQYF.

The chain carries TRBV7-2 and TRBJ2-1, with 12 bases identical to TRBD2. The CDR3 runs to 16 residues. V dropped 3 bases and J dropped 4; count of bases not matched to a gene: 4. Germline assignment: CDR1 SGHTA and CDR2 FQGNSA. This chain's CDR3 is CASSLTTSGSYNEQFF. CDR3 sequence (DNA): TGTGCCAGCAGCTTGACGACTAGCGGGAGTTACAATGAGCAGTTCTTC.

The CDR3 nucleotides are TGCGCCAGCAGCCTGGGACAGAACTCTGGAAACACCATATATTTT. Amino acid sequence: CASSLGQNSGNTIYF. The chain combines TRBV5-1 with TRBJ1-3; 7 positions match TRBD1. Germline V gene sequence: CDR1 SGHRS, CDR2 YFSETQ. The CDR3 runs 15 residues. Losses at the gene ends were 4 bases for V and 0 bases for J; bases not matched to a gene: 4.

V and J are TRBV6-1 and TRBJ2-1; 9 bases align to TRBD1. Germline V gives CDR1 MNHNS, CDR2 SASEGT. The CDR3 covers 14 residues. Unmatched junction bases numbered 5, after V lost 5 bases and J lost 6 bases. The CDR3 region has the DNA TGTGCCAGCAGTTGGGGACAGGGCCCCAATGAGCAGTTCTTC. Translation gives CASSWGQGPNEQFF.

This rearrangement joins TRBV5-8 to TRBJ2-1, with 13 nucleotides matching TRBD2. V was pared by 6 bases and J by 8 bases, with 5 bases of the junction left unmatched. The length of the CDR3 is 14 residues. Germline CDR1 and CDR2: SGHTS and YDEGEE. The DNA for the CDR3 is TGTGCCAGCAAACTAGCGGGAGGGCCCTATGAGCAGTTCTTC. Translated, it gives CASKLAGGPYEQFF.

The V gene is TRBV5-1, the J gene TRBJ2-5; D is ambiguous. Germline V gene sequence: CDR1 SGHRS, CDR2 YFSETQ. This CDR3 is 15 amino acids long. V was trimmed by 0 bases and J by 8 bases, leaving 17 bases between them. CDR3: CASSLEEDWQKTQYF. CDR3 sequence (DNA): TGCGCCAGCAGCTTGGAAGAGGATTGGCAGAAAACCCAGTACTTC. The whole variable domain, filled in from reference TRBV5-1 and TRBJ2-5, reads KAGVTQTPRYLIKTRGQQVTLSCSPISGHRSVSWYQQTPGQGLQFLFEYFSETQRNKGNFPGRFSGRQFSNSRSEMNVSTLELGDSALYLCASSLEEDWQKTQYFGPGTRLLVL.

The chain couples TRBV4-1 to TRBJ2-1; 10 bases fit TRBD2. The junction had 12 bases not matched to a gene; V was cut back by 4 bases and J by 9 bases. Germline CDR1 MGHRA, CDR2 YSYEKL. CDR3 length equals 16 residues. The CDR3 DNA reads TGCGCCAGCAGCCCCTACCAGCGGGAGGGCAAGCGTGAGCAGTTCTTC. This gives the protein CASSPYQREGKREQFF.